These 24 T cell receptor beta chains originate from one sample sequenced in a study of blood T cells in healthy people across ages. Sample-barcoded 5' priming and a J-beta primer mix drove a second PCR of 7 to 11 cycles. TCRdb re-called the 5' RACE reads with MiXCR, one entry per CDR3 protein. Of over a million distinct CDR3 sequences listed, approximately 63% are singletons. Sequencing was performed on blood. The source of these receptors is a man between 18 and 35 years old in good health.

J is TRBJ2-3 and V is TRBV5-1; 12 bases match TRBD2. Germline V gives CDR1 SGHRS, CDR2 YFSETQ. CDR3 length equals 15 residues. The ends lost 1 base at V and 8 bases at J; junction bases unmatched: 5. The CDR3 DNA is TGCGCCAGCAGCTTGACCGCGACTAGCGGGAGTACGCAGTATTTT. Translating gives CASSLTATSGSTQYF.

The rearrangement links TRBV27 to TRBJ2-3; 9 positions match TRBD2. The germline V gene has CDR1 MNHEY and CDR2 SMNVEV (reference sequence). The junction had 3 bases not matched to a gene; V was cut back by 3 bases and J by 2 bases. The CDR3 has 15 residues. The CDR3 region has the DNA TGTGCCAGCAGTTTTCTAGCGGGACTCACAGATACGCAGTATTTT. Amino acids: CASSFLAGLTDTQYF.

This chain joins TRBV20-1 and TRBJ2-3, with no clear D. Germline-derived CDR1 and CDR2 are DFQATT and SNEGSKA (reference sequence). The CDR3 contains 13 residues. The V and J ends lost 3 bases and 0 bases respectively, with 7 bases between them. The CDR3 here is CSASSRSTDTQYF. The DNA of the CDR3 is TGCAGTGCTAGTTCGAGAAGCACAGATACGCAGTATTTT.

This clonotype turned up a few times. J is TRBJ2-1 and V is TRBV7-9; maybe TRBD1 (6 bases). The V gene lost 2 bases and the J gene lost 1 base, with 9 bases spanning the gap. CDR3 size: 15 residues. The germline gives CDR1 SEHNR, CDR2 FQNEAQ (reference sequence). The CDR3 coding sequence is TGTGCCAGCAGCTTAAACAGGGTTTCCTACAATGAGCAGTTCTTC. Amino acid sequence: CASSLNRVSYNEQFF.

This clonotype was counted ten times or more. This chain connects TRBV19 to TRBJ1-2; possible D gene TRBD1, 6 bases. The ends were cut back, 6 bases at V and 4 bases at J, with 12 bases in the middle. The CDR3 spans 13 residues. The germline gives CDR1 LNHDA, CDR2 SQIVND (reference sequence). Here the CDR3 reads CASSQQGIYGYTF. CDR3 nucleotide sequence: TGTGCCAGTAGCCAGCAGGGGATCTATGGCTACACCTTC.

The chain is built from TRBV11-2 and TRBJ2-5, with D unresolved. V dropped 0 bases and J dropped 4 bases, with 9 bases sitting between them. In germline, CDR1 is SGHAT, CDR2 FQNNGV. The CDR3 contains 14 residues. CDR3 DNA: TGTGCCAGCAGCTTAGAGCTGATACGAGAGACCCAGTACTTC. As protein: CASSLELIRETQYF.

This clonotype was observed a handful of times. This chain joins TRBV7-9 and TRBJ2-5; the D is unclear. The V gene lost 1 base and the J gene lost 11 bases, with 14 bases spanning the gap. Germline CDR1 is SEHNR and CDR2 is FQNEAQ (reference sequence). The CDR3 has 13 amino acids. In nucleotides, the CDR3 is TGTGCCAGCAGCTTAGGCCCCCTCTCCAAGCAGTACTTC. Encoded protein: CASSLGPLSKQYF.

The gene calls are TRBV6-6 and TRBJ2-5; tentatively, D is TRBD1 or TRBD2 (6 bases each). The tail of the sequence fits TRBJ2-7 better, so the J call may be wrong. Germline values: CDR1 MNHNY, CDR2 SVGAGI (reference sequence). The CDR3 has 16 residues. The CDR3 nucleotides read TGTGCCAGCAGGAAAAGTGGGGGGCCAGGCTCCTACGAGCAGTACTTC. Encoded protein: CASRKSGGPGSYEQYF.

The rearrangement joins TRBV21-1 to TRBJ1-2; the table's D call, TRBD1, was not checked against the DNA. TRBV21-1 is shown as a pseudogene. CDR3 size: 15 residues. In nucleotides, the CDR3 is TGTGCCAGCAGCAAACGACAGGGGGCGAACTATGGCTACACCTTC. Translating it yields CASSKRQGANYGYTF.

V and J are TRBV6-5 and TRBJ2-7; D perhaps matches TRBD2 (6 bases). CDR3 size: 16 residues. Germline V gene lookup returns CDR1 MNHEY and CDR2 SVGAGI. Between the trimmed V and J ends, which lost 7 bases and 3 bases, there was a span of 22 bases. The chain's CDR3 is CASITRGGQGGYEQYF. CDR3 DNA: TGTGCCAGCATCACCCGGGGAGGTCAGGGTGGCTACGAGCAGTACTTC.

The rearrangement joins TRBV20-1 to TRBJ2-7; D gene unclear. There are 12 residues in the CDR3. In germline, CDR1 is DFQATT, CDR2 SNEGSKA (reference sequence). V dropped 3 bases and J dropped 3 bases, with 9 bases sitting between them. As DNA, the CDR3 is TGCAGTGCTAGTCCCCTGGACTACGAGCAGTACTTC. Its translation: CSASPLDYEQYF.

The chain joins TRBV9 to TRBJ2-3; 9 nucleotides match TRBD2. This CDR3 is 17 amino acids long. Germline loops: CDR1 SGDLS, CDR2 YYNGEE. V lost 3 bases and J lost 5; bases outside the gene matches: 13. The chain's CDR3 is CASSAPPRAGGRDTQYF. The CDR3 coding sequence is TGTGCCAGCAGCGCCCCCCCCCGAGCGGGGGGTAGAGATACGCAGTATTTT.

V usage is TRBV20-1 and J usage is TRBJ1-2, with unresolved D. Trimming stripped 0 bases from V and 4 bases from J, with 6 bases between. Germline V lookup: CDR1 DFQATT, CDR2 SNEGSKA (reference sequence). The CDR3 spans 12 residues. The CDR3 DNA sequence: TGCAGTGCTAGAGATGATGGCTATGGCTACACCTTC. As protein: CSARDDGYGYTF.

The genes are TRBV6-2 or TRBV6-3 and TRBJ2-2, with D uncertain. V was cut by 2 bases and J by 6 bases, with 22 bases left in between. The CDR3 loop spans 18 amino acids. Germline values: CDR1 MNHEY, CDR2 SVGEGT. The CDR3 loop reads CASSYNRIGLPSAGELFF. The DNA for the CDR3 is TGTGCCAGCAGTTACAACCGGATCGGCCTCCCATCTGCCGGGGAGCTGTTTTTT.

V and J are TRBV4-2 and TRBJ1-5; TRBD1 matches at 8 bases. Germline V gene data show CDR1 as LGHNA and CDR2 as YNFKEQ. This CDR3 has 16 residues. The trim removed 1 base at V and 5 bases at J, leaving 7 bases unmatched. The CDR3 nucleotides read TGTGCCAGCAGCCAAGGTTCAGGGACAGGAGATCAGCCCCAGCATTTT. It is translated as CASSQGSGTGDQPQHF.

V is TRBV4-1 and J is TRBJ1-2, with a tentative D call TRBD1 (5 bases). Trimming took 2 bases from V and 4 from J, leaving 8 bases between them. This CDR3 has 13 amino acids. The germline CDR1 and CDR2 sequences are MGHRA and YSYEKL. This chain's CDR3 is CASSQTGGYGYTF. The CDR3 DNA follows: TGCGCCAGCAGCCAAACAGGAGGCTATGGCTACACCTTC.

The CDR3 protein is CASSTDHYEQYF. The CDR3 nucleotides are TGTGCCAGCAGTACAGACCACTACGAGCAGTACTTC. The rearrangement links TRBV6-5 to TRBJ2-7, with D hard to call. The germline CDR1 and CDR2 sequences are MNHEY and SVGAGI. The CDR3 runs to 12 residues. Between the trimmed V and J ends, which lost 5 bases and 3 bases, there was a span of 8 bases.

This clonotype was detected only a few times. The rearrangement links TRBV27 to TRBJ1-2; possibly TRBD1 for D (5 bases). V was cut by 0 bases and J by 3 bases, with 8 bases left in between. This CDR3 has 14 amino acids. Germline assignment: CDR1 MNHEY and CDR2 SMNVEV (reference sequence). CDR3 amino acids: CASSLSQGYYGYTF. As DNA, the CDR3 is TGTGCCAGCAGTTTATCTCAGGGATACTATGGCTACACCTTC.

The chain recombines TRBV27 with TRBJ1-2; tentatively, D is TRBD1 (5 bases). This CDR3 spans 14 amino acids. Germline V lookup: CDR1 MNHEY, CDR2 SMNVEV (reference sequence). Trimming removed 10 bases at V and 7 bases at J, with 22 bases between. The CDR3 nucleotides read TGTGCCACCTGTCAAGGACCGGGACTCGGTGGCTACACCTTC. Protein sequence: CATCQGPGLGGYTF.

In the case of this clonotype: The germline gene is not matched at one end of the junction; a read error may be the cause. The rearrangement links TRBV6-1 to TRBJ2-1; perhaps TRBD1 as D (5 bases). The length of the CDR3 is 15 residues. Germline loops: CDR1 MNHNS, CDR2 SASEGT. The CDR3 sequence: CANSEPGISYNGQFF. CDR3 DNA: TGTGCCAACAGTGAACCAGGGATTTCCTACAATGGGCAGTTCTTC.

The rearrangement links TRBV14 to TRBJ2-1; weak D call: TRBD2 (6 bases). This CDR3 comprises 11 residues. CDR1 is SGHDN, CDR2 FVKESK, per germline. The V end lost 8 bases, the J end lost 9 bases, and 11 bases lay between the germline ends. The CDR3 DNA is TGTGCCAGCGGGAGGCGTAGTGAGCAGTTCTTC. Encoded protein: CASGRRSEQFF.

This clonotype was seen just once. The chain carries TRBV20-1 and TRBJ2-7; D is possibly TRBD1 or TRBD2 (5 bases each). The germline V gene has CDR1 DFQATT and CDR2 SNEGSKA (reference sequence). V lost 2 bases, J lost 5 bases, and 10 bases lay in between. The CDR3 has 12 amino acids. The CDR3 loop is CSARPTGHEQYF. For the CDR3, the DNA is TGCAGTGCTAGACCGACGGGACACGAGCAGTACTTC.

J is TRBJ2-1 and V is TRBV4-1; possibly TRBD1 for D (6 bases). CDR3 length equals 17 residues. The germline V gene has CDR1 MGHRA and CDR2 YSYEKL. Trimming stripped 4 bases from V and 8 bases from J, with 24 bases between. CDR3 sequence: CASSPLMLGTTLDEQFF. In DNA, the CDR3 is TGCGCCAGCAGCCCGCTTATGTTGGGGACAACACTCGATGAGCAGTTCTTC.

This clonotype was seen only a few times. The CDR3 DNA sequence: TGTGCCAGCAGTGGGACAGCGAACAATGAGCAGTTCTTC. It translates to CASSGTANNEQFF. The rearrangement joins TRBV27 to TRBJ2-1; 7 nucleotides align to TRBD1. Germline CDR1 is MNHEY and CDR2 is SMNVEV (reference sequence). CDR3 length: 13 amino acids. With 5 bases clipped from V and 5 bases from J, the junction kept 3 bases outside the gene matches.